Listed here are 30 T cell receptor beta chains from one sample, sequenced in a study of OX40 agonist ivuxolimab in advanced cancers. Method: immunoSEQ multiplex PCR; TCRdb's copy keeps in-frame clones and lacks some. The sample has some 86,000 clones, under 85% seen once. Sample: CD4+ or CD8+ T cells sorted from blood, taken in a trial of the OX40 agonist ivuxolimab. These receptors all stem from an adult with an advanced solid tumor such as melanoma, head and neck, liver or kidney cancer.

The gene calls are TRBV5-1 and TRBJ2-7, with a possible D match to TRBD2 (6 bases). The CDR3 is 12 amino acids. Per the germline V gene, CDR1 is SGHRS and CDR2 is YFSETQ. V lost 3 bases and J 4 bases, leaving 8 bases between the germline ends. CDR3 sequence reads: CASSSSGYEQYF. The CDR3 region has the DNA TGCGCCAGCAGCTCCAGCGGGTACGAGCAGTACTTC.

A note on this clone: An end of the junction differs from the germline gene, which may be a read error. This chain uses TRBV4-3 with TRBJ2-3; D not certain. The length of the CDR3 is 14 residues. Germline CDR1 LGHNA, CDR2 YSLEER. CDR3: CASSQADTGSPMNF. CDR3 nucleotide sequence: TGCGCCAGCAGCCAAGCTGACACCGGGTCCCCCATGAATTTT.

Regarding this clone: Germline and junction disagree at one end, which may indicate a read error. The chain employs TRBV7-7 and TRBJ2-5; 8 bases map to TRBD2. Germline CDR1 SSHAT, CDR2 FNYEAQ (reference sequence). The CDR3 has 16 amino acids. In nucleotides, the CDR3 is TGTGCTAGCAGCTTAGGGAGCGGGAGTCAAGGGGAGACCCAGTACTTC. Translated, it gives CASSLGSGSQGETQYF. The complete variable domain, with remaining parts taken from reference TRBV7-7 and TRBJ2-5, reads GAGVSQSPRYKVTKRGQDVTLRCDPISSHATLYWYQQALGQGPEFLTYFNYEAQPDKSGLPSDRFSAERPEGSISTLTIQRTEQRDSAMYRCASSLGSGSQGETQYFGPGTRLLVL.

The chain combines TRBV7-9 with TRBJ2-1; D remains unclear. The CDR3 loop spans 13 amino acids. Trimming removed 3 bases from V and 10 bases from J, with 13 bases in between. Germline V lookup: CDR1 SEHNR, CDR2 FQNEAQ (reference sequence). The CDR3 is CASSFTVLREQFF. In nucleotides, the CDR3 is TGTGCCAGCAGCTTCACAGTTTTAAGGGAGCAGTTCTTC.

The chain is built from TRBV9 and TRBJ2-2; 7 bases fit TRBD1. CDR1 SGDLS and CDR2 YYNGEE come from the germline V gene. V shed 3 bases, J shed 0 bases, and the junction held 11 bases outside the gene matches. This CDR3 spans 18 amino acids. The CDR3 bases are TGTGCCAGCAGCGCCTCCAGGGGGTGGACTGCGAACACCGGGGAGCTGTTTTTT. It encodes CASSASRGWTANTGELFF.

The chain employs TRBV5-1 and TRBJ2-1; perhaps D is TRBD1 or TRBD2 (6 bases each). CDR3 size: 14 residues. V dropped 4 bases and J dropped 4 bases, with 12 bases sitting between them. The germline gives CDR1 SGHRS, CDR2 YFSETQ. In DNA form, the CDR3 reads TGCGCCAGCAGCAACTGGGGGGCTTACAATGAGCAGTTCTTC. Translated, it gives CASSNWGAYNEQFF.

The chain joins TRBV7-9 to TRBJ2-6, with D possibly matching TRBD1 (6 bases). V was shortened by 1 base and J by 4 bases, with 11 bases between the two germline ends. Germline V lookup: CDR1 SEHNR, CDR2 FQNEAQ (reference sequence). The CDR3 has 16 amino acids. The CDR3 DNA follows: TGTGCCAGCAGCTTAGGAGGGGGAACCGGGGCCAACGTCCTGACTTTC. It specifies CASSLGGGTGANVLTF.

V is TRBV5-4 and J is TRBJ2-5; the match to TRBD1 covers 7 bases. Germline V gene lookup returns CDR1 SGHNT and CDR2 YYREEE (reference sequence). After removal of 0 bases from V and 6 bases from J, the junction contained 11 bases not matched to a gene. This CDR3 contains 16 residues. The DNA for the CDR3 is TGTGCCAGCAGCTTGGGTGGACAGGATGGAGGAAAGACCCAGTACTTC. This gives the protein CASSLGGQDGGKTQYF.

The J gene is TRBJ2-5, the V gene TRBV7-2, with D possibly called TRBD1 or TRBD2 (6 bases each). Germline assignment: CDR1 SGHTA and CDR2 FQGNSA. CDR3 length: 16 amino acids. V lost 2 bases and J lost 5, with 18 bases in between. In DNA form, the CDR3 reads TGTGCCAGCAGCTTAACGGGGGCCGGGGCGTGGGAGACCCAGTACTTC. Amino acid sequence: CASSLTGAGAWETQYF.

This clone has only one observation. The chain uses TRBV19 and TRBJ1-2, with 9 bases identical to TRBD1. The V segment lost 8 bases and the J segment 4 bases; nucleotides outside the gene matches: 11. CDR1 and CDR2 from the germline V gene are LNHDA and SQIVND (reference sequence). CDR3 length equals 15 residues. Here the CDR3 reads CASLQNNRGPYGYTF. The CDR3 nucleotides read TGTGCCAGTCTCCAAAACAACAGGGGGCCCTATGGCTACACCTTC.

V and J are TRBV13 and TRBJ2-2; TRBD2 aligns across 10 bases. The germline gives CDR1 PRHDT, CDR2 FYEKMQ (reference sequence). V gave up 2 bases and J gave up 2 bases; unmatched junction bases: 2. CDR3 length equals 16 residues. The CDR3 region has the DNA TGTGCCAGCAGCTTATGGACTAGCGGAAACACCGGGGAGCTGTTTTTT. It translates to CASSLWTSGNTGELFF.

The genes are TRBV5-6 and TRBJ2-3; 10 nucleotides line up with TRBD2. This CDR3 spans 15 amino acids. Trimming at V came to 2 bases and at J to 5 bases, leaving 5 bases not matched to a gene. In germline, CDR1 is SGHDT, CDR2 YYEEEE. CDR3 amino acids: CASSLAGGSVDTQYF. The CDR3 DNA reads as TGTGCCAGCAGCTTAGCGGGAGGGAGCGTAGATACGCAGTATTTT.

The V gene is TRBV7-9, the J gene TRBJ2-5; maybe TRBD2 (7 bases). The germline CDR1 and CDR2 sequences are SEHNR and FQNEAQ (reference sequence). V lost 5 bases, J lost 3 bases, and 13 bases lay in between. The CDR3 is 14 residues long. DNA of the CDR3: TGTGCCAGCAGCCGGGGGGCTAGCGAAGAGACCCAGTACTTC. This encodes CASSRGASEETQYF.

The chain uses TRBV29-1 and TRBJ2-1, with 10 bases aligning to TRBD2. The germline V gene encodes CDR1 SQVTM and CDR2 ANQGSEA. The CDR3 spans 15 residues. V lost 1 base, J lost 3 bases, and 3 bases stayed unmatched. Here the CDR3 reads CSVEGTSGIYNEQFF. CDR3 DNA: TGCAGCGTTGAAGGGACTAGCGGCATCTACAATGAGCAGTTCTTC.

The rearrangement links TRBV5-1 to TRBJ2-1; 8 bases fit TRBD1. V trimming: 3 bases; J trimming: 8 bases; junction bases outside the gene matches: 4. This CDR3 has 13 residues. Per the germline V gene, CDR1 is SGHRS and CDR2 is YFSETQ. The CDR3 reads CASSYNRGYEQFF. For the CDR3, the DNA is TGCGCCAGCAGCTATAACAGGGGGTATGAGCAGTTCTTC. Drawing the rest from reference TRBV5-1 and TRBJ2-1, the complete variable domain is KAGVTQTPRYLIKTRGQQVTLSCSPISGHRSVSWYQQTPGQGLQFLFEYFSETQRNKGNFPGRFSGRQFSNSRSEMNVSTLELGDSALYLCASSYNRGYEQFFGPGTRLTVL.

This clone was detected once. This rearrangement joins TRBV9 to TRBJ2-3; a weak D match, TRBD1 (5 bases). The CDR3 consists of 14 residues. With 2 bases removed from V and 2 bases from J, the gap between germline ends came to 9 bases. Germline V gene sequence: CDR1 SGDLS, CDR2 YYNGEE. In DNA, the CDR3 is TGTGCCAGCAGCGTGACGACAGACACAGATACGCAGTATTTT. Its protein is CASSVTTDTDTQYF.

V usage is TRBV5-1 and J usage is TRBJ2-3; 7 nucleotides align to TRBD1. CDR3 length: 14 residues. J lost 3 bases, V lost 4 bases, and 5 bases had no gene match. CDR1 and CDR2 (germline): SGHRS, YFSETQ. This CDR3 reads CASSLGQLTDTQYF. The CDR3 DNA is TGCGCCAGCAGCCTGGGACAGTTAACAGATACGCAGTATTTT.

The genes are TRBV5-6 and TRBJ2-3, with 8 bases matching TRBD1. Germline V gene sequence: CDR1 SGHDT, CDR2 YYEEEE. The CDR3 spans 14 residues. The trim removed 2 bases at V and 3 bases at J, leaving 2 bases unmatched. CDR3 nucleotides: TGTGCCAGCAGCTTACAGGGGGTTACAGATACGCAGTATTTT. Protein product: CASSLQGVTDTQYF.

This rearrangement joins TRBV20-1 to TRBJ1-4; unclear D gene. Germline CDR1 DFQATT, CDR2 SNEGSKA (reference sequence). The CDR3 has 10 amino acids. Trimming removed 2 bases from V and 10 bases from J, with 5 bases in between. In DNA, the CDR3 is TGCAGTGCTAGACGTGGAAAACTGTTTTTT. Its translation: CSARRGKLFF.

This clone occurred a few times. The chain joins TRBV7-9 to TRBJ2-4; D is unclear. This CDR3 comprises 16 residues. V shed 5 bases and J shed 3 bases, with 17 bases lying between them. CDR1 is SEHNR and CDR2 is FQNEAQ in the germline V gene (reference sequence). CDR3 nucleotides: TGTGCCAGCAGCCCGCGCGGACCAGATGGCAAAAACATTCAGTACTTC. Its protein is CASSPRGPDGKNIQYF.

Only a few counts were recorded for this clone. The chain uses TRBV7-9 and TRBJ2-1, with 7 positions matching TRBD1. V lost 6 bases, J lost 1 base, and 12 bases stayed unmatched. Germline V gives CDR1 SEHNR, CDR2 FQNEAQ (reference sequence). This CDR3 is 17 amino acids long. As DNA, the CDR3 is TGTGCCAGCAGTATTGCCCGGGACAGAAAGTCCTACAATGAGCAGTTCTTC. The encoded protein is CASSIARDRKSYNEQFF. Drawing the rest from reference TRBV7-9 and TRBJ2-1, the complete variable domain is DTGVSQNPRHKITKRGQNVTFRCDPISEHNRLYWYRQTLGQGPEFLTYFQNEAQLEKSRLLSDRFSAERPKGSFSTLEIQRTEQGDSAMYLCASSIARDRKSYNEQFFGPGTRLTVL.

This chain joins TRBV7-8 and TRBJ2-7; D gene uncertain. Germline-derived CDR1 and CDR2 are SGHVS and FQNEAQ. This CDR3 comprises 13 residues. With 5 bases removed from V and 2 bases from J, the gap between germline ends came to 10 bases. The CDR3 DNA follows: TGTGCCAGCAGCGAGACCATGGCCTACGAGCAGTACTTC. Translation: CASSETMAYEQYF. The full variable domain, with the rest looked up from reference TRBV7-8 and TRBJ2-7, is GAGVSQSPRYKVAKRGQDVALRCDPISGHVSLFWYQQALGQGPEFLTYFQNEAQLDKSGLPSDRFFAERPEGSVSTLKIQRTQQEDSAVYLCASSETMAYEQYFGPGTRLTVT.

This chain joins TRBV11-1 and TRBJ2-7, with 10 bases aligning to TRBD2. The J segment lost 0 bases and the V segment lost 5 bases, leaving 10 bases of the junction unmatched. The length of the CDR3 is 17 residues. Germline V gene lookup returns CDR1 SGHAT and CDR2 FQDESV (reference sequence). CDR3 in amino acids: CASSRTSGFAYSYEQYF. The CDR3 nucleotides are TGTGCCAGCAGCCGGACTAGCGGTTTCGCTTACTCCTACGAGCAGTACTTC.

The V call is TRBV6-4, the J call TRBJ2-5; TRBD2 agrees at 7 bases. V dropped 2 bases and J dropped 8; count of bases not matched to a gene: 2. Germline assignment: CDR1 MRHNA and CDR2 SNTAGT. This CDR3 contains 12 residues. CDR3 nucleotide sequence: TGTGCCAGCAGTGACGGGGAGGGAACCCAGTACTTC. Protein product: CASSDGEGTQYF.

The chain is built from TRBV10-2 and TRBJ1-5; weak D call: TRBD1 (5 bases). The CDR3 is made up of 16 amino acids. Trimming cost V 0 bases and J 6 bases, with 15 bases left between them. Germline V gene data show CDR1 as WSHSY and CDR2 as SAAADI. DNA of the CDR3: TGCGCCAGCAGTGAGTCGAGGTCTGGTGGGGGTCAGCCCCAGCATTTT. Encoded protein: CASSESRSGGGQPQHF.

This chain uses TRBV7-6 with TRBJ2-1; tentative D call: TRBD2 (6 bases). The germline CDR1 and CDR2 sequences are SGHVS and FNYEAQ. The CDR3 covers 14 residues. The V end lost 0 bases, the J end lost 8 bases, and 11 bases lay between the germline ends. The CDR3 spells CASSLAGGGDEQFF. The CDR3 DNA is TGTGCCAGCAGCTTAGCGGGGGGAGGCGATGAGCAGTTCTTC.

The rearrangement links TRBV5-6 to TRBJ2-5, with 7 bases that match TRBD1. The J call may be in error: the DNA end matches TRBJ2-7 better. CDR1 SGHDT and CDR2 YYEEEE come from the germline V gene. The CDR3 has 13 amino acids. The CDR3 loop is CASSPGTAYEQYF. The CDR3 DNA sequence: TGTGCCAGCAGTCCCGGGACAGCCTACGAGCAGTACTTC.

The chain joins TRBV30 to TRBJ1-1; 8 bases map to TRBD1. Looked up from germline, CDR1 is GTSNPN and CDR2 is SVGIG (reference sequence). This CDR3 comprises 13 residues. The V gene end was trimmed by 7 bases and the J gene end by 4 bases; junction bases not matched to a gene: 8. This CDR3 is CAFDRGMGTEAFF. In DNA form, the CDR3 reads TGTGCCTTCGACAGGGGCATGGGCACTGAAGCTTTCTTT.

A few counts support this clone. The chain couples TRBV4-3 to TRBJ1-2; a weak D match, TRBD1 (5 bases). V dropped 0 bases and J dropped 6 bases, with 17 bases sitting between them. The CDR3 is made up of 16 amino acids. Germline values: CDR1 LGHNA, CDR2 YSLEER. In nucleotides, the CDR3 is TGCGCCAGCAGCCAAGATCTCTACAGTCGAGGGGATGGCTACACCTTC. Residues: CASSQDLYSRGDGYTF.

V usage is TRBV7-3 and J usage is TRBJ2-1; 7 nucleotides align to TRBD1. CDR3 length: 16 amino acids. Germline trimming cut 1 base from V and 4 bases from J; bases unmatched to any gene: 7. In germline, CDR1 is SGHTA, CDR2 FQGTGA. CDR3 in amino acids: CASSLSPGQPYNEQFF. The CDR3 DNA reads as TGTGCCAGCAGCTTAAGTCCGGGACAGCCGTACAATGAGCAGTTCTTC.